The 2 T cell receptor beta chains in this list originate from one sample, sequenced in a study of CD8+ T cells in alopecia areata. cDNA prepared by RNA extraction and subsequent reverse transcription served as the template for sequencing. Clones were sequenced by immunoSEQ multiplex PCR, and TCRdb holds only the in-frame ones, with some missing. The table lists 150,000 to 200,000 clones, approximately 60% of them singletons. Sequenced material: CD4+ T cells sorted from blood. These receptors were collected from a human donor in good health.

This chain joins TRBV4-1 and TRBJ2-3; D is uncertain. This CDR3 has 12 amino acids. Germline lookup yields CDR1 MGHRA and CDR2 YSYEKL. Trimming took off 0 bases at V and 12 bases at J, with 10 bases between the two ends. CDR3 in amino acids: CASSQDLTTQYF. The CDR3 DNA reads TGCGCCAGCAGCCAAGATTTAACAACCCAGTATTTT.

The V call is TRBV5-4, the J call TRBJ2-1; 7 bases align to TRBD1. The trim removed 4 bases at V and 0 bases at J, leaving 1 base unmatched. The CDR3 sequence is 14 residues long. CDR1 is SGHNT and CDR2 is YYREEE in the germline V gene (reference sequence). The CDR3 protein is CASSRDSSYNEQFF. The DNA of the CDR3 is TGTGCCAGCAGCCGGGACAGCTCCTACAATGAGCAGTTCTTC.